Listed here is a single TCR beta chain. These data belong to a study of cytomegalovirus exposure and HLA in healthy donors. The V end was cut by 1 base, the J end by 3 bases, with 10 bases between. Germline CDR1 is SGHTA and CDR2 is FQGNSA. The CDR3 contains 14 residues. 60 Vbeta and 13 Jbeta primers were used in PCR. Generated by immunoSEQ multiplex PCR, the TCRdb table keeps only in-frame clones and is missing some. In the table there are 35,000 to 45,000 clones, less than 85% of which are singletons. Sequencing input: PBMCs. This receptor was taken from a woman aged 18-29 years in good health and CMV-seropositive. The chain uses TRBV7-2 and TRBJ2-7; D uncertain. CDR3 sequence: CASSLVLRNYEQYF. DNA for the CDR3: TGTGCCAGCAGCTTAGTACTCAGGAACTACGAGCAGTACTTC.